Listed here are 19 T cell receptor beta chains from one sample, sequenced in a study of regulatory T cells in long-lasting Graves disease. Arm-PCR of CDR3 regions and iRepertoire HTBI primers were used to build TCR beta libraries. TCRdb called the multiplex PCR reads again in MiXCR, with one record for every CDR3 protein. The profile shows a few hundred thousand distinct CDR3 sequences, about a sixth of them singletons. As for time point: newly diagnosed GD, antithyroid drugs for less than 3 months. PBMCs were the source of the RNA used for TCR sequencing. This sample also appeared in a second study, on T cells in Graves' hyperthyroidism and ophthalmopathy.

Here the sequenced sample was peripheral blood mononuclear cells (PBMCs), taken at new diagnosis, from a patient treated with antithyroid drugs. All receptors come from a young woman with Graves disease.

Ten or more counts support this clonotype. This chain joins TRBV7-9 and TRBJ2-7; tentative D call: TRBD1 (7 bases). CDR1 SEHNR and CDR2 FQNEAQ come from the germline V gene (reference sequence). Trimming stripped 0 bases from V and 2 bases from J, with 17 bases between. The CDR3 loop spans 17 amino acids. DNA for the CDR3: TGTGCCAGCAGCTTAGCGGGGGGTGGACAGGTGACCTACGAGCAGTACTTC. Its protein is CASSLAGGGQVTYEQYF.

The chain uses TRBV27 and TRBJ1-5; unclear D gene. CDR1 and CDR2 from the germline V gene are MNHEY and SMNVEV (reference sequence). The CDR3 has 18 residues. Trimming pared 6 bases from V and 2 bases from J, leaving 23 bases between. The CDR3 loop reads CASREDGRPGYGNQPQHF. The DNA for the CDR3 is TGTGCCAGCAGGGAGGATGGCAGACCAGGTTACGGCAATCAGCCCCAGCATTTT.

As for this clonotype: The junction and the germline gene differ at one end; a read error may be behind it. The chain is built from TRBV20-1 and TRBJ2-3; possibly TRBD2 for D (5 bases). The length of the CDR3 is 16 residues. Germline V lookup: CDR1 DFQATT, CDR2 SNEGSKA (reference sequence). In nucleotides, the CDR3 is TGCAGAGCTAGAGGTAGTATTAGCGAGAGCACAGATACGCAGTATTTT. Amino acids: CRARGSISESTDTQYF.

To note about this clonotype: One junction end disagrees with the germline gene, perhaps due to a read error. V is TRBV27 and J is TRBJ1-1; a possible D gene is TRBD1 (5 bases). The CDR3 sequence is 11 residues long. Germline V lookup: CDR1 MNHEY, CDR2 SMNVEV (reference sequence). Here the CDR3 reads CASSSLGEWDF. The CDR3, as DNA: TGTGCCAGCAGTTCTTTGGGGGAATGGGACTTT.

This chain connects TRBV6-2 or TRBV6-3 to TRBJ2-7; 8 nucleotides match TRBD1. Germline V gene data show CDR1 as MNHEY and CDR2 as SVGEGT. The CDR3 sequence is 14 residues long. The V and J ends lost 9 bases and 2 bases, in that order; junction bases with no gene match: 9. The CDR3 sequence: CASLGSGQAYEQYF. DNA of the CDR3: TGTGCCAGTCTAGGATCGGGACAGGCCTACGAGCAGTACTTC.

In regard to this clonotype: The junction departs from the called germline gene at one end, perhaps through a read error. The CDR3 sequence is CASSFGSSGNAIYF. The CDR3 DNA reads TGTGCCAGCAGCTTCGGCAGCTCTGGAAACGCCATATATTTT. The gene calls are TRBV11-2 and TRBJ1-3; D call uncertain. This CDR3 comprises 14 residues. Germline loops: CDR1 SGHAT, CDR2 FQNNGV.

This clonotype has a handful of counts. The V call is TRBV10-1, the J call TRBJ2-2, with D unresolved. In germline, CDR1 is WNHNN, CDR2 SYGVQD (reference sequence). CDR3 length: 13 amino acids. Trimming left V 6 bases short and J 1 base short, with 6 bases between. The CDR3 region is CASRKENTGELFF. CDR3 in DNA: TGCGCCAGCAGAAAAGAGAACACCGGGGAGCTGTTTTTT.

This clonotype was observed at least ten times. V and J are TRBV9 and TRBJ2-2, with D possibly matching TRBD2 (6 bases). Trimming took off 0 bases at V and 2 bases at J, with 11 bases between the two ends. CDR3 length: 16 amino acids. In germline, CDR1 is SGDLS, CDR2 YYNGEE. The CDR3 sequence is CASSVAGVGNTGELFF. In DNA, the CDR3 is TGTGCCAGCAGCGTAGCGGGAGTTGGTAACACCGGGGAGCTGTTTTTT. Variable domain in full (rest from reference TRBV9 and TRBJ2-2): DSGVTQTPKHLITATGQRVTLRCSPRSGDLSVYWYQQSLDQGLQFLIQYYNGEERAKGNILERFSAQQFPDLHSELNLSSLELGDSALYFCASSVAGVGNTGELFFGEGSRLTVL.

This clonotype has only a few counts. CDR3 nucleotide sequence: TGTGCCTGGAGTGTCCTCCAGGGGTGGACAGATACGCAGTATTTT. Translated, it gives CAWSVLQGWTDTQYF. The chain carries TRBV30 and TRBJ2-3; TRBD1 is a possible D gene (6 bases). Germline-derived CDR1 and CDR2 are GTSNPN and SVGIG (reference sequence). This CDR3 comprises 15 residues. Trimming took 0 bases from V and 3 from J, leaving 13 bases between them.

This clonotype was recorded at least ten times. The rearrangement links TRBV28 to TRBJ1-6; D gene ambiguous. The CDR3 consists of 15 residues. The germline gives CDR1 MDHEN, CDR2 SYDVKM. The germline V and J ends were trimmed by 1 base and 0 bases, with 4 bases remaining between them. Here the CDR3 reads CASSLYSSYNSPLHF. The CDR3 nucleotides read TGTGCCAGCAGTTTATATAGCTCCTATAATTCACCCCTCCACTTT.

The V and J genes are TRBV29-1 and TRBJ2-6, with 7 bases that match TRBD1. V shed 0 bases and J 0 bases; nucleotides not matched to a gene: 5. In germline, CDR1 is SQVTM, CDR2 ANQGSEA. The CDR3 is made up of 17 amino acids. As DNA, the CDR3 is TGCAGCGTTGAAGAGTGGGGACAGACCTCTGGGGCCAACGTCCTGACTTTC. Protein sequence: CSVEEWGQTSGANVLTF.

This rearrangement joins TRBV9 to TRBJ2-2; 9 bases align to TRBD1. Germline trimming cut 3 bases from V and 5 bases from J; bases unmatched to any gene: 5. Germline CDR1 and CDR2: SGDLS and YYNGEE. The CDR3 totals 15 residues. The CDR3 sequence: CASSAQGAMTGELFF. The DNA for the CDR3 is TGTGCCAGCAGCGCACAGGGGGCTATGACCGGGGAGCTGTTTTTT.

This clonotype came up many times. The rearrangement joins TRBV5-1 to TRBJ2-7; D perhaps matches TRBD1 (5 bases). This CDR3 region has 14 residues. Trimming took 4 bases from V and 2 from J, leaving 13 bases between them. Germline V lookup: CDR1 SGHRS, CDR2 YFSETQ. CDR3 loop: CASSMDIGPYEQYF. The CDR3 DNA sequence: TGCGCCAGCAGCATGGACATCGGGCCCTACGAGCAGTACTTC.

This clonotype was observed a few times. This chain joins TRBV9 and TRBJ2-7, with D perhaps TRBD2 (6 bases). Trimming pared 3 bases from V and 3 bases from J, leaving 13 bases between. CDR1 SGDLS and CDR2 YYNGEE come from the germline V gene. The CDR3 has 14 residues. The CDR3 region is CASSETGDGYEQYF. The CDR3 DNA reads as TGTGCCAGCAGCGAGACGGGGGACGGCTACGAGCAGTACTTC. The full variable domain, in which reference TRBV9 and TRBJ2-7 provide the parts outside the CDR3, is DSGVTQTPKHLITATGQRVTLRCSPRSGDLSVYWYQQSLDQGLQFLIQYYNGEERAKGNILERFSAQQFPDLHSELNLSSLELGDSALYFCASSETGDGYEQYFGPGTRLTVT.

This clonotype was found many times. The J gene is TRBJ2-7, the V gene TRBV2; D is ambiguous. The CDR3 spans 14 residues. V was clipped by 4 bases and J by 4 bases, with 14 bases between them. Per germline, CDR1 SNHLY and CDR2 FYNNEI. CDR3 sequence (DNA): TGTGCCAGCAGTGTTATGGCCGACTTGTACGAGCAGTACTTC. It encodes CASSVMADLYEQYF.

The table lists this clonotype with many counts. The V and J genes are TRBV13 and TRBJ2-1; either TRBD1 or TRBD2 may fit D (7 bases each). V was clipped by 5 bases and J by 8 bases, with 25 bases between them. The CDR3 is 17 residues long. Germline V CDR1 and CDR2: PRHDT, FYEKMQ (reference sequence). CDR3 nucleotides: TGTGCCAGCAGCCTGGGAGGGGGCTTAATGGTCGGCTATGAGCAGTTCTTC. This gives the protein CASSLGGGLMVGYEQFF. Together with reference TRBV13 and TRBJ2-1, the CDR3 gives the full variable domain: AAGVIQSPRHLIKEKRETATLKCYPIPRHDTVYWYQQGPGQDPQFLISFYEKMQSDKGSIPDRFSAQQFSDYHSELNMSSLELGDSALYFCASSLGGGLMVGYEQFFGPGTRLTVL.

The genes are TRBV14 and TRBJ1-4; D is undetermined. The germline V gene has CDR1 SGHDN and CDR2 FVKESK. V gave up 4 bases and J gave up 0 bases, with 9 bases separating them. This CDR3 is 15 amino acids long. The CDR3 reads CASSPRTATNEKLFF. The DNA of the CDR3 is TGTGCCAGCAGCCCACGGACGGCAACTAATGAAAAACTGTTTTTT.

This clonotype came up many times. The rearrangement joins TRBV4-1 to TRBJ2-1; no definite D call. CDR1 and CDR2 (germline): MGHRA, YSYEKL. CDR3 length equals 14 residues. V was pared by 0 bases and J by 3 bases, with 6 bases between. This CDR3 is CASSQENGYNEQFF. The DNA for the CDR3 is TGCGCCAGCAGCCAAGAGAACGGCTACAATGAGCAGTTCTTC.

CDR3 in DNA: TGCAGTGCTAGAGTTAGCGGGGGGGGTAACTACGAGCAGTACTTC. Translation: CSARVSGGGNYEQYF. The chain recombines TRBV20-1 with TRBJ2-7, with 11 nucleotides matching TRBD2. With 1 base clipped from V and 3 bases from J, the junction kept 5 bases outside the gene matches. Germline V gene sequence: CDR1 DFQATT, CDR2 SNEGSKA (reference sequence). The CDR3 runs 15 residues.